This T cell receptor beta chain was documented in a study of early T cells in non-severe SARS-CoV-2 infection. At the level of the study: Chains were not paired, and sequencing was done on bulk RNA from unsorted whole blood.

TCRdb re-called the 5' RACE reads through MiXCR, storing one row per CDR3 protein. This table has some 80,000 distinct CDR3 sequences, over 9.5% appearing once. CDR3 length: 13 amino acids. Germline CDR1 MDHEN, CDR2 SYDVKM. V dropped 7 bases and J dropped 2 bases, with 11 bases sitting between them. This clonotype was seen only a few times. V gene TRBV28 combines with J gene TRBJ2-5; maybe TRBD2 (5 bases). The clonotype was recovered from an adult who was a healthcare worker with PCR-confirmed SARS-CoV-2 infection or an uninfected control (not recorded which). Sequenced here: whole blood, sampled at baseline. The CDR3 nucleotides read TGTGCCAGCAATCTTCCGGGACAAGAGACCCAGTACTTC. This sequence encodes CASNLPGQETQYF.